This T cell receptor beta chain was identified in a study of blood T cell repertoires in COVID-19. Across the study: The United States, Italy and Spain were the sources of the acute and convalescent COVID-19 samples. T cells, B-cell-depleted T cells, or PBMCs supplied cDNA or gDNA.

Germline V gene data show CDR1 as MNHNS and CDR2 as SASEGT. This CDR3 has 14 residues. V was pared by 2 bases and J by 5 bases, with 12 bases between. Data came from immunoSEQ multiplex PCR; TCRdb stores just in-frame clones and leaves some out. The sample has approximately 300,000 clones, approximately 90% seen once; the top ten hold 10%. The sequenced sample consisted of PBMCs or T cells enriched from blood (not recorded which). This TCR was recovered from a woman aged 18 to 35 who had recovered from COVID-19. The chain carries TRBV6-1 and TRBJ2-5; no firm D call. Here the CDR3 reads CASSEFVGGETQYF. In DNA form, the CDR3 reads TGTGCCAGCAGTGAATTCGTTGGTGGCGAGACCCAGTACTTC.